Below, 3 T cell receptor beta chains from the same sample are listed, as sequenced in a study of T cells after yellow fever vaccination. Each CDR3 protein gets one entry after TCRdb re-called the 5' RACE reads with MiXCR. The sample has hundreds of thousands of distinct CDR3 sequences; 13% are singletons. The sequencing used PBMCs, collected on the day of the yellow fever booster vaccination. The source of these receptors is a man aged 25 to 40 who received the YFV17D yellow fever vaccine.

This chain links TRBV20-1 with TRBJ1-1; D is perhaps TRBD1 (6 bases). This CDR3 has 16 residues. V was trimmed by 1 base and J by 4 bases, leaving 19 bases between them. Germline assignment: CDR1 DFQATT and CDR2 SNEGSKA (reference sequence). The CDR3 loop is CSARGTSRGRGTEAFF. In DNA form, the CDR3 reads TGCAGTGCTAGAGGAACTTCCAGGGGTCGGGGCACTGAAGCTTTCTTT.

The rearrangement links TRBV10-3 to TRBJ2-7; possible D gene TRBD2, 6 bases. CDR1 is ENHRY and CDR2 is SYGVKD in the germline V gene. V was clipped by 5 bases and J by 6 bases, with 23 bases between them. There are 16 residues in the CDR3. In nucleotides, the CDR3 is TGTGCCATCAGTCAAGCTCGGCGGGACCGGGTTTTCGAGCAGTACTTC. Amino acids: CAISQARRDRVFEQYF.

This chain joins TRBV5-4 and TRBJ2-7; either TRBD1 or TRBD2 may supply D (7 bases each). V lost 3 bases, J lost 0 bases, and 16 bases lay in between. The CDR3 spans 16 residues. Germline CDR1 SGHNT, CDR2 YYREEE (reference sequence). The CDR3 region is CASSSGGDRGSYEQYF. CDR3 DNA: TGTGCCAGCAGCTCAGGGGGGGACCGGGGCTCCTACGAGCAGTACTTC.